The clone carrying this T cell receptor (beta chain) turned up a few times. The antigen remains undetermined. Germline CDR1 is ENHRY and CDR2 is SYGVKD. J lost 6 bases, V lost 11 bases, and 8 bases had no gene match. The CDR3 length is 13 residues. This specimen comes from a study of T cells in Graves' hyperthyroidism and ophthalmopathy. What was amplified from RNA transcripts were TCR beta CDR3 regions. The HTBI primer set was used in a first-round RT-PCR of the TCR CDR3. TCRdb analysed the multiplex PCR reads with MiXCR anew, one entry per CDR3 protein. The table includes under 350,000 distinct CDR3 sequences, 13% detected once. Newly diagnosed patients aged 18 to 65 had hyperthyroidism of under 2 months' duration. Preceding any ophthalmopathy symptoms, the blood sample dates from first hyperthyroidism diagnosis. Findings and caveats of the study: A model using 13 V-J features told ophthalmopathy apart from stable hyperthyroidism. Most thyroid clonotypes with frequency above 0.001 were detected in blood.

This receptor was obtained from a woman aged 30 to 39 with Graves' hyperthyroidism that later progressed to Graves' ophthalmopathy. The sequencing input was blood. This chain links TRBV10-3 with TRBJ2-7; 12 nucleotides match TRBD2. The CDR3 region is CAAWTSGIPEQYF. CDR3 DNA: TGTGCCGCCTGGACTAGCGGGATCCCCGAGCAGTACTTC.